This T cell receptor (beta chain) was sequenced for a study of T cells in Graves' hyperthyroidism and ophthalmopathy. Amplified TCR beta CDR3 regions came from RNA transcripts. The TCR CDR3 was amplified in a first-round RT-PCR using the HTBI primer set. TCRdb independently ran MiXCR on the multiplex PCR reads; one entry per CDR3 protein. The sample holds about 560,000 distinct CDR3 sequences, roughly 17% seen once. CDR1 is SGHAT, CDR2 FQNNGV, per germline. The CDR3 contains 14 residues. V was clipped by 5 bases and J by 5 bases, with 10 bases between them. This clonotype was seen many times. The chain carries TRBV11-2 and TRBJ1-6, with a possible D match to TRBD1 (6 bases). Sequencing used blood. This clonotype was sampled from a young woman with Graves' hyperthyroidism. CDR3 DNA: TGTGCCAGCAGCCGGGACACCCATAATTCACCCCTCCACTTT. It is translated as CASSRDTHNSPLHF.